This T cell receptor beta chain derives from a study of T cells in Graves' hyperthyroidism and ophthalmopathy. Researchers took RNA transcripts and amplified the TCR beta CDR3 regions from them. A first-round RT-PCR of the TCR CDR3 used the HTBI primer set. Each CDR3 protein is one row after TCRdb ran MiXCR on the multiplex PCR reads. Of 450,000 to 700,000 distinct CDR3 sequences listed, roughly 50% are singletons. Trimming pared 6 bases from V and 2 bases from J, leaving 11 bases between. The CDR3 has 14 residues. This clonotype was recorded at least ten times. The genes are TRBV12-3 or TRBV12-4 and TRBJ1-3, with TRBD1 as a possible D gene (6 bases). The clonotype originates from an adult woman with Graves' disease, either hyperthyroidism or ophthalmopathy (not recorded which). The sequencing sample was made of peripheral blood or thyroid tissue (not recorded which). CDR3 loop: CASRSGGPGNTIYF. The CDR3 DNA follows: TGTGCCAGCAGATCTGGGGGGCCTGGAAACACCATATATTTT.